These 26 T cell receptor beta chains came from one sample sequenced in a study of T cell responses to AZD1222 COVID-19 vaccine. Method: immunoSEQ multiplex PCR; TCRdb's copy keeps in-frame clones and lacks some. The sample lists 120,000 or so clones, around 90% occurring once. The starting material was peripheral blood, obtained on day 0 of AZD1222 vaccination. The receptors shown here come from an adult in good health.

The gene calls are TRBV19 and TRBJ2-2, with no clear D. Trimming removed 6 bases from V and 4 bases from J, with 12 bases in between. CDR1 and CDR2 (germline): LNHDA, SQIVND (reference sequence). CDR3 size: 14 residues. The CDR3 DNA follows: TGTGCCAGTAGCCAAAGCATGAGCACCGGGGAGCTGTTTTTT. Protein sequence: CASSQSMSTGELFF.

This clone was detected only once. This chain links TRBV7-3 with TRBJ2-7, with D hard to call. The V gene's germline CDR1 is SGHTA and CDR2 FQGTGA. The CDR3 contains 13 residues. With 2 bases removed from V and 5 bases from J, the gap between germline ends came to 10 bases. Here the CDR3 DNA reads TGTGCCAGCAGCTTATCCCCCGCCAACGAGCAGTACTTC. As protein: CASSLSPANEQYF.

The rearrangement joins TRBV6-5 to TRBJ2-7, with TRBD1 matching 10 bases. From germline, CDR1 is MNHEY and CDR2 SVGAGI. The CDR3 consists of 13 residues. Unmatched junction bases numbered 5, after V lost 8 bases and J lost 4 bases. CDR3: CASLRGQGYEQYF. In nucleotides, the CDR3 is TGTGCCAGCTTGAGGGGACAGGGGTACGAGCAGTACTTC.

The chain couples TRBV30 to TRBJ2-1; D ambiguous. Trimming removed 5 bases at V and 2 bases at J, with 13 bases between. Germline V gene lookup returns CDR1 GTSNPN and CDR2 SVGIG (reference sequence). The length of the CDR3 is 14 residues. DNA of the CDR3: TGTGCCTGGGGGGTTAGGGCAGCCTACAATGAGCAGTTCTTC. Amino acids: CAWGVRAAYNEQFF.

The rearrangement uses TRBV5-4 and TRBJ2-5; D call uncertain. The CDR3 has 14 residues. V shed 4 bases and J shed 0 bases, with 10 bases lying between them. Germline V gives CDR1 SGHNT, CDR2 YYREEE (reference sequence). The CDR3 bases are TGTGCCAGCAGCCGATCTAATAACCAAGAGACCCAGTACTTC. It yields the protein CASSRSNNQETQYF.

The chain links TRBV7-2 to TRBJ1-1, with TRBD1 as a possible D gene (5 bases). Deletions cut 5 bases from V and 2 bases from J, with 12 bases between. Germline assignment: CDR1 SGHTA and CDR2 FQGNSA. This CDR3 comprises 14 residues. The CDR3 nucleotides read TGTGCCAGCAGCGTAGTTCAGGGTAACACTGAAGCTTTCTTT. This sequence encodes CASSVVQGNTEAFF.

The chain is built from TRBV5-8 and TRBJ1-2; D uncertain. Trimming took off 0 bases at V and 7 bases at J, with 7 bases between the two ends. This CDR3 region has 12 residues. Germline V gives CDR1 SGHTS, CDR2 YDEGEE. DNA for the CDR3: TGTGCCAGCAGCTTGGATAGTGGTGGCTACACCTTC. The encoded protein is CASSLDSGGYTF.

This clone was seen just once. The genes are TRBV6-5 and TRBJ1-6, with 9 bases that match TRBD1. Germline V gene lookup returns CDR1 MNHEY and CDR2 SVGAGI. The CDR3 sequence is 14 residues long. J was trimmed by 7 bases and V by 6 bases; bases with no gene match: 4. The CDR3 loop is CASSRGQGNSPLHF. In DNA, the CDR3 is TGTGCCAGCAGCCGCGGACAGGGGAATTCACCCCTCCACTTT.

The V gene is TRBV10-3, the J gene TRBJ1-2, with D maybe TRBD1 (5 bases). V lost 2 bases and J lost 4, with 8 bases in between. This CDR3 has 13 amino acids. Germline V lookup: CDR1 ENHRY, CDR2 SYGVKD. The CDR3 spells CAISEGGLYGYTF. CDR3 DNA: TGTGCCATCAGTGAGGGGGGACTCTATGGCTACACCTTC.

This chain uses TRBV9 with TRBJ1-6; 7 bases map to TRBD1. Germline V gene sequence: CDR1 SGDLS, CDR2 YYNGEE. The CDR3 is 15 residues long. Trimming at V came to 3 bases and at J to 7 bases, leaving 7 bases not matched to a gene. As DNA, the CDR3 is TGTGCCAGCAGCGCCCGGGACAGAGCAAATTCACCCCTCCACTTT. Protein sequence: CASSARDRANSPLHF.

The sample holds one count of this clone. The chain carries TRBV7-9 and TRBJ1-6; D might be TRBD1 (5 bases). CDR1 SEHNR and CDR2 FQNEAQ come from the germline V gene (reference sequence). This CDR3 contains 16 residues. V lost 2 bases and J 7 bases, leaving 15 bases between the germline ends. CDR3 region: CASSLISGRTNSPLHF. The CDR3 nucleotides are TGTGCCAGCAGCTTAATTTCGGGGCGGACGAATTCACCCCTCCACTTT. Drawing the rest from reference TRBV7-9 and TRBJ1-6, the complete variable domain is DTGVSQNPRHKITKRGQNVTFRCDPISEHNRLYWYRQTLGQGPEFLTYFQNEAQLEKSRLLSDRFSAERPKGSFSTLEIQRTEQGDSAMYLCASSLISGRTNSPLHFGNGTRLTVT.

The chain employs TRBV19 and TRBJ1-4; tentatively, D is TRBD1 (5 bases). The ends were cut back, 7 bases at V and 3 bases at J, with 9 bases in the middle. The CDR3 covers 13 residues. Germline CDR1 LNHDA, CDR2 SQIVND (reference sequence). The CDR3 loop reads CASKGRSNEKLFF. DNA of the CDR3: TGTGCCAGTAAGGGACGGTCTAATGAAAAACTGTTTTTT.

The rearrangement uses TRBV7-3 and TRBJ2-1, with TRBD2 identical over 8 bases. This CDR3 spans 15 amino acids. Germline trimming cut 1 base from V and 6 bases from J; bases unmatched to any gene: 5. Germline lookup yields CDR1 SGHTA and CDR2 FQGTGA. CDR3 in amino acids: CASSLIGTSPNEQFF. CDR3 DNA: TGTGCCAGCAGCTTAATCGGGACTAGTCCCAATGAGCAGTTCTTC.

The J gene is TRBJ1-5, the V gene TRBV10-3; D ambiguous. The germline CDR1 and CDR2 sequences are ENHRY and SYGVKD. With 2 bases removed from V and 0 bases from J, the gap between germline ends came to 8 bases. The CDR3 contains 15 residues. This chain's CDR3 is CAISEKKNSNQPQHF. The CDR3 DNA sequence: TGTGCCATCAGTGAGAAGAAGAATAGCAATCAGCCCCAGCATTTT.

The chain uses TRBV10-3 and TRBJ1-4; unclear D gene. This CDR3 is 12 amino acids long. V lost 6 bases and J 8 bases, leaving 10 bases between the germline ends. Germline assignment: CDR1 ENHRY and CDR2 SYGVKD. The CDR3 spells CAIREGKEKLFF. The CDR3 nucleotides read TGTGCCATCAGAGAAGGAAAAGAAAAACTGTTTTTT.

CDR3 residues: CASSLSRGLGVEEQYF. DNA for the CDR3: TGCGCCAGCAGCTTGTCACGTGGACTAGGAGTAGAAGAGCAGTACTTC. This chain links TRBV5-1 with TRBJ2-7, with 7 nucleotides matching TRBD2. The CDR3 spans 16 residues. Germline V gene lookup returns CDR1 SGHRS and CDR2 YFSETQ. Unmatched junction bases numbered 14, after V lost 1 base and J lost 7 bases.

The chain joins TRBV5-8 to TRBJ1-5; D perhaps matches TRBD1 (6 bases). Germline values: CDR1 SGHTS, CDR2 YDEGEE. The CDR3 has 16 residues. With 5 bases removed from V and 0 bases from J, the gap between germline ends came to 15 bases. The CDR3 here is CASSFRTALSNQPQHF. The CDR3 nucleotides are TGTGCCAGCAGTTTTAGGACAGCTCTTAGCAATCAGCCCCAGCATTTT.

The rearrangement uses TRBV5-1 and TRBJ2-2; no firm D call. This CDR3 region has 16 residues. V gave up 4 bases and J gave up 0 bases, with 13 bases separating them. Looked up from germline, CDR1 is SGHRS and CDR2 is YFSETQ. CDR3 DNA sequence: TGCGCCAGCAGCCAAAACGTGGGCCCGAACACCGGGGAGCTGTTTTTT. Encoded protein: CASSQNVGPNTGELFF.

The rearrangement links TRBV18 to TRBJ1-1, with D uncertain. Germline CDR1 reads KGHSH; CDR2 reads LQKENI. This CDR3 contains 16 residues. V lost 2 bases and J 0 bases, leaving 13 bases between the germline ends. The CDR3 reads CASSPLEVLMNTEAFF. The CDR3 DNA reads TGTGCCAGCTCACCATTGGAAGTTCTCATGAACACTGAAGCTTTCTTT.

This sequence joins TRBV7-2 and TRBJ2-5, with a possible D match to TRBD2 (6 bases). Germline V gene data show CDR1 as SGHTA and CDR2 as FQGNSA. The CDR3 is 18 residues long. The ends were cut back, 3 bases at V and 2 bases at J, with 22 bases in the middle. The CDR3 coding sequence is TGTGCCAGCAGCTTGGGGATTGATTCGAGCGGGTTACAAGAGACCCAGTACTTC. Translated: CASSLGIDSSGLQETQYF.

This clone was seen just once. The rearrangement uses TRBV19 and TRBJ1-3; D remains ambiguous. The CDR3 contains 16 residues. The V gene lost 6 bases and the J gene lost 0 bases, with 15 bases spanning the gap. Per germline, CDR1 LNHDA and CDR2 SQIVND (reference sequence). Here the CDR3 DNA reads TGTGCCAGTAGGCCAGAACCGGGCCTCTCTGGAAACACCATATATTTT. This codes for CASRPEPGLSGNTIYF.

This clone was counted between two and nine times. J is TRBJ1-6 and V is TRBV27, with D unclear. V was clipped by 5 bases and J by 9 bases, with 11 bases between them. The CDR3 has 13 amino acids. Germline V lookup: CDR1 MNHEY, CDR2 SMNVEV (reference sequence). CDR3 nucleotide sequence: TGTGCCAGCAGTCCTCTTATTGGTTCACCCCTCCACTTT. Its protein is CASSPLIGSPLHF.

Points on this clone: Other nucleotide sequences from this sample produce the same CDR3. The J gene is TRBJ1-1, the V gene TRBV9, with D uncertain. Between the trimmed V and J ends, which lost 0 bases and 1 base, there was a span of 10 bases. CDR1 and CDR2 (germline): SGDLS, YYNGEE. The CDR3 is made up of 15 amino acids. For the CDR3, the DNA is TGTGCCAGCAGCGTAGGTTCCCTCGGGAACACTGAAGCTTTCTTT. Translated, it gives CASSVGSLGNTEAFF.

This rearrangement joins TRBV6-5 to TRBJ2-3; tentative D call: TRBD1 (6 bases). CDR3 length: 15 amino acids. V shed 4 bases and J shed 8 bases, with 19 bases lying between them. The germline V gene has CDR1 MNHEY and CDR2 SVGAGI. CDR3 loop: CASSFSRDTSGTQYF. The CDR3, as DNA: TGTGCCAGCAGTTTCTCCCGGGACACCTCGGGTACGCAGTATTTT.

The CDR3 is CASSPPSGHNTEAFF. CDR3 bases: TGTGCCAGCAGTCCGCCGTCGGGACACAACACTGAAGCTTTCTTT. The chain combines TRBV9 with TRBJ1-1, with D maybe TRBD1 (6 bases). V dropped 5 bases and J dropped 2 bases, with 16 bases sitting between them. This CDR3 is built from 15 residues. The germline CDR1 and CDR2 sequences are SGDLS and YYNGEE.

This chain uses TRBV3-1 (or the pseudogene TRBV3-2) with TRBJ1-3; no firm D call. CDR3 length equals 17 residues. V was clipped by 5 bases and J by 4 bases, with 21 bases between them. CDR1 and CDR2 from the germline V gene are LGHDT and YNNKEL (reference sequence). CDR3 sequence reads: CASSWEEQPLKGNTIYF. The CDR3 DNA reads as TGTGCCAGCAGCTGGGAAGAACAACCCCTGAAAGGAAACACCATATATTTT.